This T cell receptor (beta chain) is drawn from a study of cytomegalovirus exposure and HLA in healthy donors. Study findings and constraints: There were some public TCRs occurring in many donors, but most TCR sequences were rare. The productive fraction for most TCR beta V segments was about 87% or about 30% in an earlier analysis.

The PCR contained 60 Vbeta and 13 Jbeta primers. Repertoires were generated with immunoSEQ multiplex PCR, while TCRdb's copy carries only in-frame clones and drops some. Of more than 30,000 clones in the sample, around 70% were seen once. To note about this clone: The antigen is unknown.

This TCR derives from a man aged 25-40 years in good health and CMV-seronegative. Sequences were obtained from PBMCs.

This chain's CDR3 is CASSRASGTTAESSYNEQFF. The CDR3 DNA is TGTGCCAGCAGCCGAGCTAGCGGGACAACTGCTGAAAGCTCCTACAATGAGCAGTTCTTC. The J gene is TRBJ2-1, the V gene TRBV4-2; TRBD2 agrees at 9 bases. From germline, CDR1 is LGHNA and CDR2 YNFKEQ. This CDR3 region has 20 residues. The junction had 16 bases not matched to a gene; V was cut back by 4 bases and J by 0 bases.